This TCR beta chain comes out of a study of blood T cell repertoires in COVID-19. For the study at large: Acute-phase and convalescent COVID-19 samples originated in the United States, Italy and Spain. Sample material is recorded as cDNA or gDNA derived from T cells, B-cell-depleted T cells, or PBMCs.

In the original processing: Amplifying reference gene primers gave estimates of nucleated cell counts. TCRdb's copy holds only in-frame clones and misses some; the assay was immunoSEQ multiplex PCR. The V and J calls and the clone size are those of that table, but D and trimming were determined from the DNA. The profile shows some 200,000 clones, 80% of them singletons. This CDR3 is built from 14 residues. Germline V gene lookup returns CDR1 SGDLS and CDR2 YYNGEE. The V end lost 6 bases, the J end lost 6 bases, and 13 bases lay between the germline ends. Sequencing input: peripheral blood. The chain employs TRBV9 and TRBJ1-6; D is possibly TRBD1 (5 bases). The TCR originated in a woman between 65 and 79 years old with acute or convalescent COVID-19. The CDR3 spells CASTVGQANSPLHF. CDR3 nucleotides: TGTGCCAGCACCGTCGGACAAGCTAATTCACCCCTCCACTTT.